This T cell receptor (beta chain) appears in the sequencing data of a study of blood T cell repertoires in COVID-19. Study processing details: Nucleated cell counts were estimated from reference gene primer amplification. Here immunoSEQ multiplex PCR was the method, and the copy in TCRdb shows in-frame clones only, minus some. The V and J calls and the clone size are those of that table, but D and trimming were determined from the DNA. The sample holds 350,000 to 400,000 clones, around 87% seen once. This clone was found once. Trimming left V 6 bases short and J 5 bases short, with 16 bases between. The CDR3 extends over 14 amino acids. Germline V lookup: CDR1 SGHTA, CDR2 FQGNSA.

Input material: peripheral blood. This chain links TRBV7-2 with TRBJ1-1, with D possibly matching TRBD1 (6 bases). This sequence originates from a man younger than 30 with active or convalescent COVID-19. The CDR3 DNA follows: TGTGCCAGCAGTATGATGGGGGGGCAGACTGAAGCTTTCTTT. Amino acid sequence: CASSMMGGQTEAFF.